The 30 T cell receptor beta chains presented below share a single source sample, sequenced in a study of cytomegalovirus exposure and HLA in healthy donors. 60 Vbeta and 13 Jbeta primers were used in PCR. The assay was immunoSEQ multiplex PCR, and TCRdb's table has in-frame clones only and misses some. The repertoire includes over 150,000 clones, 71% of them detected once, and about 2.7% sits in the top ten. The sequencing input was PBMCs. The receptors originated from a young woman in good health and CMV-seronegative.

The CDR3 sequence is CASSYSNPGSSLPQYF. DNA of the CDR3: TGTGCCAGCAGTTACTCGAATCCCGGGTCCTCACTACCGCAGTACTTC. The chain carries TRBV6-5 and TRBJ2-7, with unresolved D. Per the germline V gene, CDR1 is MNHEY and CDR2 is SVGAGI. Deletions cut 0 bases from V and 9 bases from J, with 21 bases between. The CDR3 has 16 amino acids.

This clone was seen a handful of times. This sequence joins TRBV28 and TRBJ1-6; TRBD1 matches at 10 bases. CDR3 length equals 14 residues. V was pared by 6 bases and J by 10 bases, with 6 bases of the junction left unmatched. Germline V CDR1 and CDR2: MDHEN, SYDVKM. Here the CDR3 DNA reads TGTGCCAGCAGGAACCGGGACAGGGGATCACCCCTCCACTTT. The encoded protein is CASRNRDRGSPLHF.

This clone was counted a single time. The CDR3 DNA reads TGCGCCAGCAGGGGGACTGGACAGGGTTCCTACGAGCAGTACTTC. It yields the protein CASRGTGQGSYEQYF. The V call is TRBV5-1, the J call TRBJ2-7, with 8 positions matching TRBD1. Germline values: CDR1 SGHRS, CDR2 YFSETQ. V dropped 5 bases and J dropped 1; count of bases not matched to a gene: 8. CDR3 length: 15 amino acids.

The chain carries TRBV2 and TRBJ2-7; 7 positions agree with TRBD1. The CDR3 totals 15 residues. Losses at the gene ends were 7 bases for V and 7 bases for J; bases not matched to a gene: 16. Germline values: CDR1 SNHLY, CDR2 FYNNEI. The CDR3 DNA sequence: TGTGCCAGCAAACCCCGGACAGGAGAACGGAGTGAGCAGTACTTC. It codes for CASKPRTGERSEQYF.

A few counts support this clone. The CDR3 DNA is TGTGCCAGCAGCCCTCCGGGACTAGGAAACACTGAAGCTTTCTTT. It yields the protein CASSPPGLGNTEAFF. V is TRBV7-2 and J is TRBJ1-1; the D gene is possibly TRBD1 (5 bases). The CDR3 runs to 15 residues. V lost 5 bases and J lost 2, with 15 bases in between. The V gene's germline CDR1 is SGHTA and CDR2 FQGNSA.

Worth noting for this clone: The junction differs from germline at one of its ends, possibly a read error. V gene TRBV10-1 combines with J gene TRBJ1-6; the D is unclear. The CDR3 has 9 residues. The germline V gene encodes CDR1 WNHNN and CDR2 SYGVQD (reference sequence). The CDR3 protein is CASSDDPGF. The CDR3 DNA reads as TGCGCCAGCAGTGATGACCCGGGCTTT.

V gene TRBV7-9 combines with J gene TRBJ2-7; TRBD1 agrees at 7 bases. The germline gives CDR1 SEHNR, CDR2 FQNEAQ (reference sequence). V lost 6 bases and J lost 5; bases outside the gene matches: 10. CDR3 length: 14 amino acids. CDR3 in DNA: TGTGCCAGCAGTCCTTTGACAGGGTACGACGAGCAGTACTTC. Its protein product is CASSPLTGYDEQYF.

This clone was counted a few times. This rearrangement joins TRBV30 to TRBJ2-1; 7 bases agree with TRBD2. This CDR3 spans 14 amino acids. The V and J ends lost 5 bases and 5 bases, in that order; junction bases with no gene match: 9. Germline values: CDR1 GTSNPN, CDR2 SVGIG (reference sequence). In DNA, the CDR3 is TGTGCCTGGGGGGCGGGAGTAAGTAACAATGAGCAGTTCTTC. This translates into CAWGAGVSNNEQFF.

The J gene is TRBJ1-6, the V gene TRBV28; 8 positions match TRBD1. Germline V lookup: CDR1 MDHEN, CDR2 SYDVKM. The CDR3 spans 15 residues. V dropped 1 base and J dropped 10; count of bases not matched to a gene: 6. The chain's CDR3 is CASSLSGRGHSPLHF. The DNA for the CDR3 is TGTGCCAGCAGTTTATCAGGCAGGGGGCACTCACCCCTCCACTTT.

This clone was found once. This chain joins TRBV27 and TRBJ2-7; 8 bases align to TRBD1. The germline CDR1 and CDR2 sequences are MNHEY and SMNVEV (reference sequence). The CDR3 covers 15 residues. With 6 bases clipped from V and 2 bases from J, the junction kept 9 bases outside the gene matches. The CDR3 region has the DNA TGTGCCAGCAGGACCCTCAGGGGGCGGGCCTACGAGCAGTACTTC. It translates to CASRTLRGRAYEQYF.

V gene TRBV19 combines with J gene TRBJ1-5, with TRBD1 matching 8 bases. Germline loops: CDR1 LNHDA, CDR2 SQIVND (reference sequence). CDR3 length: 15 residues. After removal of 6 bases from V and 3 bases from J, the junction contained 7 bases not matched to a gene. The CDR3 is CASRRRTGINQPQHF. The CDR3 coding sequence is TGTGCCAGTAGGAGACGGACAGGGATCAATCAGCCCCAGCATTTT. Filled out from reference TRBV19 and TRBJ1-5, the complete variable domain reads DGGITQSPKYLFRKEGQNVTLSCEQNLNHDAMYWYRQDPGQGLRLIYYSQIVNDFQKGDIAEGYSVSREKKESFPLTVTSAQKNPTAFYLCASRRRTGINQPQHFGDGTRLSIL.

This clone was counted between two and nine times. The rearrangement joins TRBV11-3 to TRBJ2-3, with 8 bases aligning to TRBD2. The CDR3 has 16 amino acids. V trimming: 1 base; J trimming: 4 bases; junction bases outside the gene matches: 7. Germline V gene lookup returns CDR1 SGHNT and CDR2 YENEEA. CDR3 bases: TGTGCCAGCAGCTTAGGGCCGGAGCGGGGGCCAGATACGCAGTATTTT. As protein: CASSLGPERGPDTQYF.

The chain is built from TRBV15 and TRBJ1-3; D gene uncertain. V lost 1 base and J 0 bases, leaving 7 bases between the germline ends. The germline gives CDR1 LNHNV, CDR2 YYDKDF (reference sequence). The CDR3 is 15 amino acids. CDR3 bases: TGTGCCACCAGCAGAGGGGCCGACTCTGGAAACACCATATATTTT. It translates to CATSRGADSGNTIYF.

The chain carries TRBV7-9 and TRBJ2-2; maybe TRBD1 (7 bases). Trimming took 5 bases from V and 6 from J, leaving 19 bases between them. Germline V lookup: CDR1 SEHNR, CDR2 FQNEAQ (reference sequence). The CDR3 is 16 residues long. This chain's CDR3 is CASSRGRLGGPGELFF. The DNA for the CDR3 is TGTGCCAGCAGCCGAGGGAGACTAGGGGGCCCCGGGGAGCTGTTTTTT.

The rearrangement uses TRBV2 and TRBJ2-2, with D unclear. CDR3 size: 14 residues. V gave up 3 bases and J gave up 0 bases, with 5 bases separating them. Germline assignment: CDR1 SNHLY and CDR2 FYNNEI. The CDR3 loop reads CASSDRTNTGELFF. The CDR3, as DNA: TGTGCCAGCAGTGACAGAACGAACACCGGGGAGCTGTTTTTT.

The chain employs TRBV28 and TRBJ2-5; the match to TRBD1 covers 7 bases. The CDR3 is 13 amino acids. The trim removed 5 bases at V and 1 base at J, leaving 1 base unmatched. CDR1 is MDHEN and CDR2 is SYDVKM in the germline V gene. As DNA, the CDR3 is TGTGCCAGCAGTCGACAGGGCCAAGAGACCCAGTACTTC. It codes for CASSRQGQETQYF.

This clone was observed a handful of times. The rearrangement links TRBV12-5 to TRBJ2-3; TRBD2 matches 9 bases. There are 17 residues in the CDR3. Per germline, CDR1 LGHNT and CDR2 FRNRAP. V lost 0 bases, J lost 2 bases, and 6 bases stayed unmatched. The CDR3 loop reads CASGLVMTSGHTDTQYF. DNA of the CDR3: TGTGCTAGTGGTTTGGTAATGACTAGCGGTCACACAGATACGCAGTATTTT.

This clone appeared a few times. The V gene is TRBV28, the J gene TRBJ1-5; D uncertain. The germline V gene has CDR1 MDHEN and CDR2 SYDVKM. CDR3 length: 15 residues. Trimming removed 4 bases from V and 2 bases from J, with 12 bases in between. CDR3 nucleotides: TGTGCCAGCAGTTCTGGAGGAAGGGGCAATCAGCCCCAGCATTTT. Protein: CASSSGGRGNQPQHF.

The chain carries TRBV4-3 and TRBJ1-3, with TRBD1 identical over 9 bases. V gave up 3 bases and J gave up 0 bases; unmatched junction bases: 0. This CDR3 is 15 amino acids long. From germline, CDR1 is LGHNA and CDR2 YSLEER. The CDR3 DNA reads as TGCGCCAGCAGCCAGGGACAGGGCTCTGGAAACACCATATATTTT. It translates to CASSQGQGSGNTIYF.

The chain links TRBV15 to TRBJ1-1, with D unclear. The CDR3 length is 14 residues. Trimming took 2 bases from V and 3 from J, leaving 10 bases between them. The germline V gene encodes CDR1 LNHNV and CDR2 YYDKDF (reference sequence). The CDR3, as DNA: TGTGCCACCAGCAGAAACAAGGGAGACACTGAAGCTTTCTTT. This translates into CATSRNKGDTEAFF.

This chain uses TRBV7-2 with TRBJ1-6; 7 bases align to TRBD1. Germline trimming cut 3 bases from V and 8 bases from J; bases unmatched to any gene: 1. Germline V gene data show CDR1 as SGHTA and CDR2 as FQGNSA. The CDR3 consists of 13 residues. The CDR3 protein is CASSFTGDSPLHF. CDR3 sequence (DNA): TGTGCCAGCAGCTTTACAGGGGATTCACCCCTCCACTTT.

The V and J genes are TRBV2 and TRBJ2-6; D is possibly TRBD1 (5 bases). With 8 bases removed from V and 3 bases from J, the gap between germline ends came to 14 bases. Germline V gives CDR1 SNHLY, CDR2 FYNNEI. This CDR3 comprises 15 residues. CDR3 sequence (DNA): TGTGCCAGCGGCAGGGCGCGATATGGGGCCAACGTCCTGACTTTC. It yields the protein CASGRARYGANVLTF.

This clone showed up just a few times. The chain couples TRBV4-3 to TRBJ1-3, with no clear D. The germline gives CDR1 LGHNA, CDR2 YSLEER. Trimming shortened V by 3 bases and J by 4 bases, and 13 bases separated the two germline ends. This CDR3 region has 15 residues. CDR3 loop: CASSQTSISGNTIYF. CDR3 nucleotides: TGCGCCAGCAGCCAGACTAGTATATCAGGAAACACCATATATTTT.

The CDR3 region is CASSSGWELAYEQYF. The DNA of the CDR3 is TGTGCCAGCTCCTCTGGGTGGGAGTTAGCCTACGAGCAGTACTTC. V usage is TRBV2 and J usage is TRBJ2-7, with D tentatively TRBD2 (5 bases). The CDR3 totals 15 residues. V was cut by 8 bases and J by 2 bases, with 19 bases left in between. Germline assignment: CDR1 SNHLY and CDR2 FYNNEI.

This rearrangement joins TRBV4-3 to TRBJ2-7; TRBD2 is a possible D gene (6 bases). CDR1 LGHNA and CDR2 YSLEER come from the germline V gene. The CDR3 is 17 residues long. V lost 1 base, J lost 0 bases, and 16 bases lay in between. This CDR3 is CASSQGWAGWSSYEQYF. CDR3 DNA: TGCGCCAGCAGCCAAGGCTGGGCGGGGTGGAGCTCCTACGAGCAGTACTTC.

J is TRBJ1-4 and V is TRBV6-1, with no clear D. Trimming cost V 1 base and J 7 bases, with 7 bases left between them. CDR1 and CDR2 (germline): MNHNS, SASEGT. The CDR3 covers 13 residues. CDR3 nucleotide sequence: TGTGCCAGCAGTGAAGGGGCCGGTGAAAAACTGTTTTTT. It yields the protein CASSEGAGEKLFF.

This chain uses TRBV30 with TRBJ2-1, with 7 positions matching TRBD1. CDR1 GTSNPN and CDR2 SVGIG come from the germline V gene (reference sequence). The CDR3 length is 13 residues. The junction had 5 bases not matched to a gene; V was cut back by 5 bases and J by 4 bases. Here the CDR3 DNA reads TGTGCCTGGGACCGGGACAGTTACAATGAGCAGTTCTTC. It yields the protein CAWDRDSYNEQFF. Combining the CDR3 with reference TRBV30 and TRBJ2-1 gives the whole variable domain SQTIHQWPATLVQPVGSPLSLECTVEGTSNPNLYWYRQAAGRGLQLLFYSVGIGQISSEVPQNLSASRPQDRQFILSSKKLLLSDSGFYLCAWDRDSYNEQFFGPGTRLTVL.

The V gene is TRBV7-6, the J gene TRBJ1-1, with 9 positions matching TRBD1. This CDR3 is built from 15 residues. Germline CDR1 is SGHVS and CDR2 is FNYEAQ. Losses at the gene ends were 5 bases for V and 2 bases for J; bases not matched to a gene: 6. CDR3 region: CASSTGQGLNTEAFF. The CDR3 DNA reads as TGTGCCAGCAGCACGGGACAGGGACTAAACACTGAAGCTTTCTTT.

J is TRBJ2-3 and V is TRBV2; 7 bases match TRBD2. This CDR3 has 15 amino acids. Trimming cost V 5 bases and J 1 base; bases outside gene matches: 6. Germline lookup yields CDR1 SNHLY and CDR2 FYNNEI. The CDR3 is CASSRGGLGTDTQYF. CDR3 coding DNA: TGTGCCAGCAGTCGGGGAGGGCTCGGCACAGATACGCAGTATTTT.

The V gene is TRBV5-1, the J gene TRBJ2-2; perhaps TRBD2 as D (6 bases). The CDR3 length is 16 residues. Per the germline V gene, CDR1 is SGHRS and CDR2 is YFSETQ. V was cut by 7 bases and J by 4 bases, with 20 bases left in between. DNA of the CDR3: TGCGCCAGCGCACCGGTTTATGCGGGAATCACCGGGGAGCTGTTTTTT. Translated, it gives CASAPVYAGITGELFF.